The present T cell receptor beta chain was sequenced within a study of T cell responses to AZD1222 COVID-19 vaccine. CDR1 is SGHTA, CDR2 FQGTGA, per germline. V was pared by 5 bases and J by 8 bases, with 14 bases of the junction left unmatched. CDR3 length: 17 residues. Profiled with immunoSEQ multiplex PCR; TCRdb holds only in-frame clones, not every one. The sample holds around 130,000 clones, approximately 85% seen once. Regarding the study as a whole: Regions 160-218 and 743-854 held dominance among vaccine-associated CD4 TCRs, which spanned spike. Within unmutated variant regions lay the reported targets of nearly half of spike-specific TCRs. Baseline seropositives among AZD1222 recipients totaled only 5 to 7. Mostly white British, mostly female donors; authors suggested clonal diversity may be underestimated.

As for this clone: Its antigen is as yet unknown.

Specimen: peripheral blood, collected on day 0 of AZD1222 vaccination. The TCR was taken from an adult in good health. This chain uses TRBV7-3 with TRBJ2-3, with TRBD2 identical over 12 bases. CDR3 region: CASSPSPSGGVWGTQYF. Written as DNA, the CDR3 is TGTGCCAGCAGCCCCTCGCCTAGCGGGGGGGTGTGGGGTACGCAGTATTTT.